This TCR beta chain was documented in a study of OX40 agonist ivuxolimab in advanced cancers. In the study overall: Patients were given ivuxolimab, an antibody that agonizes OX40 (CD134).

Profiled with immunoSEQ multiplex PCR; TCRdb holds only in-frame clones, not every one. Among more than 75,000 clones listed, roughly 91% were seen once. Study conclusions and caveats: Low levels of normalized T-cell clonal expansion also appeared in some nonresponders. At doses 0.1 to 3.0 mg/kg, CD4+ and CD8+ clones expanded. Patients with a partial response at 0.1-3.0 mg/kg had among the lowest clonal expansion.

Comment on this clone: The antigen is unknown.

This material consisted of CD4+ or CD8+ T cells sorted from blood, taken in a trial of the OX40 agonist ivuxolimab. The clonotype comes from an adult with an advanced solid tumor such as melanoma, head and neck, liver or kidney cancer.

This CDR3 reads CASSEGYEQYV. The CDR3 DNA sequence: TGTGCCAGCAGTGAGGGTTACGAGCAGTACGTC. The chain couples TRBV6-1 to TRBJ2-7; no clear D gene. Germline V gene data show CDR1 as MNHNS and CDR2 as SASEGT. V was shortened by 3 bases and J by 4 bases, with 4 bases between the two germline ends. The CDR3 has 11 residues.